A single sample gave rise to the 13 T cell receptor beta chains below, sequenced in a study of blood T cell repertoires in COVID-19 (dated by TCRdb to 2019 to 2021). Receptor amplification or capture employed the immunoSEQ multiplex PCR assay. In its TCRdb copy, this immuneACCESS table keeps in-frame sequences only and misses some clones. Where compared with another copy, unresolved V genes explain less than half of these, and the others have no known cause. The sample table shows approximately 190,000 clones, and about 80% are seen once. The ten largest make up 6.9% of the sample. Specimen: peripheral blood. These receptor sequences come from a man aged 55 to 70 with acute or convalescent COVID-19.

This clone was counted only a few times. The V call is TRBV29-1, the J call TRBJ1-5; D is undetermined. V was shortened by 4 bases and J by 0 bases, with 10 bases between the two germline ends. Germline V gene sequence: CDR1 SQVTM, CDR2 ANQGSEA. The CDR3 runs to 14 residues. In nucleotides, the CDR3 is TGCAGCGTTGTAAGCGGTTTTAGCAATCAGCCCCAGCATTTT. Encoded protein: CSVVSGFSNQPQHF.

This rearrangement joins TRBV5-6 to TRBJ2-7, with 8 bases matching TRBD1. The CDR3 is 14 residues long. The germline V gene has CDR1 SGHDT and CDR2 YYEEEE. V shed 4 bases and J 2 bases; nucleotides not matched to a gene: 5. The CDR3, as DNA: TGTGCCAGCAGCGGGGACAGGCTGCCCTACGAGCAGTACTTC. Protein sequence: CASSGDRLPYEQYF.

The rearrangement links TRBV9 to TRBJ2-1; D remains unclear. This CDR3 is built from 15 residues. V was shortened by 0 bases and J by 0 bases, with 7 bases between the two germline ends. CDR1 is SGDLS and CDR2 is YYNGEE in the germline V gene. CDR3 sequence reads: CASSVDLSSYNEQFF. For the CDR3, the DNA is TGTGCCAGCAGCGTAGACCTGAGCTCCTACAATGAGCAGTTCTTC.

Here the CDR3 DNA reads TGTGCCAGCAGCTTACAGGCGGGGTACGAGCAGTACTTC. Translating it yields CASSLQAGYEQYF. The V and J genes are TRBV7-9 and TRBJ2-7; tentatively, D is TRBD2 (6 bases). Germline V gene sequence: CDR1 SEHNR, CDR2 FQNEAQ (reference sequence). Trimming pared 2 bases from V and 4 bases from J, leaving 9 bases between. This CDR3 has 13 residues.

This chain uses TRBV27 with TRBJ2-6; D gene unclear. Germline loops: CDR1 MNHEY, CDR2 SMNVEV (reference sequence). Deletions cut 4 bases from V and 0 bases from J, with 7 bases between. The CDR3 loop spans 15 amino acids. CDR3: CASSSTSSGANVLTF. The CDR3 DNA reads TGTGCCAGCAGTTCCACTTCCTCTGGGGCCAACGTCCTGACTTTC.

The chain has TRBV4-2 and TRBJ2-7; the D gene is possibly TRBD2 (5 bases). V lost 0 bases and J lost 2, with 17 bases in between. The CDR3 is 17 residues long. Germline CDR1 is LGHNA and CDR2 is YNFKEQ. The CDR3 sequence is CASSQDLTAGSTYEQYF. In nucleotides, the CDR3 is TGTGCCAGCAGCCAAGATTTGACCGCGGGCTCCACCTACGAGCAGTACTTC.

This clone was recorded a few times. V gene TRBV5-6 combines with J gene TRBJ1-2; a weak D match, TRBD1 (6 bases). The CDR3 runs to 14 residues. Trimming left V 0 bases short and J 4 bases short, with 10 bases between. Germline V CDR1 and CDR2: SGHDT, YYEEEE. The CDR3 bases are TGTGCCAGCAGCTTGGGACAGGCCTTCTATGGCTACACCTTC. Translated, it gives CASSLGQAFYGYTF.

The chain carries TRBV25-1 and TRBJ2-1; 7 bases are a match to TRBD1. The V gene end was trimmed by 8 bases and the J gene end by 0 bases; junction bases not matched to a gene: 4. CDR1 and CDR2 from the germline V gene are MGHDK and SYGVNS. This CDR3 has 14 amino acids. The CDR3 DNA is TGTGCCAGCGCAGGACAGGTCTCCTACAATGAGCAGTTCTTC. Translated, it gives CASAGQVSYNEQFF. The whole variable domain, remainder taken from reference TRBV25-1 and TRBJ2-1, is EADIYQTPRYLVIGTGKKITLECSQTMGHDKMYWYQQDPGMELHLIHYSYGVNSTEKGDLSSESTVSRIRTEHFPLTLESARPSHTSQYLCASAGQVSYNEQFFGPGTRLTVL.

At least ten counts were recorded for this clone. CDR3 sequence (DNA): TGTGCCAGCAGTTTAGGTCTAAATCAGCCCCAGCATTTT. Its translation: CASSLGLNQPQHF. The chain joins TRBV27 to TRBJ1-5; no reliable D call. The V gene lost 2 bases and the J gene lost 4 bases, with 6 bases spanning the gap. CDR1 is MNHEY and CDR2 is SMNVEV in the germline V gene (reference sequence). This CDR3 spans 13 amino acids.

This sequence joins TRBV7-2 and TRBJ1-2; D not resolved. Germline CDR1 SGHTA, CDR2 FQGNSA. The CDR3 is 14 amino acids. Trimming took off 2 bases at V and 2 bases at J, with 9 bases between the two ends. The CDR3 here is CASSLFHYNYGYTF. The CDR3 nucleotides are TGTGCCAGCAGCTTATTTCACTACAACTATGGCTACACCTTC.

The V and J genes are TRBV18 and TRBJ1-5; D is perhaps TRBD1 (6 bases). Germline CDR1 KGHSH, CDR2 LQKENI. This CDR3 has 14 residues. V lost 3 bases and J lost 5, with 11 bases in between. CDR3 sequence (DNA): TGTGCCAGCTCACCCGGACAGAAAGATCAGCCCCAGCATTTT. Its translation: CASSPGQKDQPQHF.

The chain employs TRBV7-8 and TRBJ2-7; 7 nucleotides agree with TRBD1. This CDR3 contains 16 residues. The V gene's germline CDR1 is SGHVS and CDR2 FQNEAQ. The V segment lost 4 bases and the J segment 3 bases; nucleotides outside the gene matches: 12. The CDR3 loop reads CASSSPSGTAFYEQYF. CDR3 nucleotide sequence: TGTGCCAGCAGCTCCCCCTCCGGGACAGCCTTCTACGAGCAGTACTTC.

The gene calls are TRBV7-3 and TRBJ2-1; 7 bases fit TRBD1. V was clipped by 4 bases and J by 5 bases; unmatched bases: 5. CDR3 length: 14 amino acids. The germline V gene has CDR1 SGHTA and CDR2 FQGTGA. The CDR3 DNA sequence: TGTGCCAGCAGCTCTACAGGGGTACACAATGAGCAGTTCTTC. Translation gives CASSSTGVHNEQFF.